The clone carrying this TCR beta chain was recorded many times. Its antigen is undetermined. Germline CDR1 reads LNHDA; CDR2 reads SQIVND (reference sequence). The CDR3 sequence is 15 residues long. After removal of 4 bases from V and 5 bases from J, the junction contained 7 bases not matched to a gene. The sample comes from a study of T cell responses to AZD1222 COVID-19 vaccine. Study-level results: Two AZD1222 administrations were followed by greater Spike-specific TCR breadth and depth. There were mostly white British donors and more females than males, and clonal diversity was possibly underestimated.

Measured with immunoSEQ multiplex PCR; TCRdb has only the in-frame clones, and not every one. The sample carries 95,000 to 120,000 clones, about 87% recorded once. Second doses at about 4 or about 12 weeks were pooled. The chain recombines TRBV19 with TRBJ2-3, with TRBD1 matching over 9 bases. The clonotype originates from an adult who received the AZD1222 COVID-19 vaccine. The specimen comprised peripheral blood, sampled 28 days after the second AZD1222 dose. DNA of the CDR3: TGTGCCAGTAGTAAAACAGGGGGCTTGGGAGATACGCAGTATTTT. Its translation is CASSKTGGLGDTQYF. Supplemented by reference TRBV19 and TRBJ2-3, the full variable domain reads DGGITQSPKYLFRKEGQNVTLSCEQNLNHDAMYWYRQDPGQGLRLIYYSQIVNDFQKGDIAEGYSVSREKKESFPLTVTSAQKNPTAFYLCASSKTGGLGDTQYFGPGTRLTVL.